The clone carrying this TCR beta chain was seen ten or more times. Antigen unknown. Arm-PCR of CDR3 regions with iRepertoire HTBI primers generated TCR beta libraries. From the multiplex PCR reads, TCRdb called clonotypes with MiXCR, one entry per CDR3 protein. The sample contains approximately 470,000 distinct CDR3 sequences, less than 25% of which appear only once. Germline CDR1 reads MDHEN; CDR2 reads SYDVKM. The CDR3 totals 14 residues. Trimming removed 6 bases from V and 8 bases from J, with 19 bases in between. Time point noted: persistent/refractory GD, antithyroid drugs over 5 years with positive TRAb. Extracted RNA from PBMCs served as the source of the TCR library. This sample stems from a study of regulatory T cells in long-lasting Graves disease. Study outcomes and limitations: Persistent disease preferred TRBV28, TRBJ1-2 and TRBJ2-5; new disease, TRBV20-1 and TRBJ2-1.

This rearrangement joins TRBV28 to TRBJ1-2; D might be TRBD1 (5 bases). The material was peripheral blood mononuclear cells (PBMCs), obtained when the disease was refractory, from a patient treated with antithyroid drugs. This TCR came from a female donor with Graves disease. The CDR3: CASRRAGSLEGYTF. In DNA form, the CDR3 reads TGTGCCAGCAGACGAGCAGGGAGTCTTGAGGGCTACACCTTC.